Below are 2 T cell receptor beta chains sequenced from a single sample in a study of identical twins. TCRdb reprocessed the 5' RACE reads with MiXCR, giving one entry per CDR3 protein. This sample has approximately 550,000 distinct CDR3 sequences, with around 24% found just once. The data also belong to a second study, concerning yellow fever vaccine responses in identical twins.

Specimen: CD4+ T cells sorted from blood. The origin of the receptors is a young woman in good health.

The chain couples TRBV7-2 to TRBJ2-4, with 8 bases fitting TRBD1. The CDR3 runs to 14 residues. The germline V gene encodes CDR1 SGHTA and CDR2 FQGNSA. Unmatched junction bases numbered 5, after V lost 5 bases and J lost 5 bases. CDR3 protein: CASSPWDRQNIQYF. CDR3 in DNA: TGTGCCAGCAGCCCCTGGGACAGGCAAAACATTCAGTACTTC.

This clonotype was seen more than once but under ten times. The chain links TRBV12-3 or TRBV12-4 to TRBJ2-3; 7 bases are shared with TRBD1. The CDR3 spans 17 residues. V trimming: 3 bases; J trimming: 0 bases; junction bases outside the gene matches: 9. The CDR3 region has the DNA TGTGCCAGCAGTTTTAAAGGGACAGACTCTAGCACAGATACGCAGTATTTT. Amino acid sequence: CASSFKGTDSSTDTQYF.